Listed here are 18 T cell receptor beta chains from one sample, sequenced in a study of shared clonotypes between healthy human individuals. TCRdb keeps only in-frame clones here, not all; method: immunoSEQ multiplex PCR. Of approximately 2.5 million clones detected, 90% to 95% appear once; the ten largest clones hold around 0.4%. The sequenced material came from naive CD4+ T cells from PBMCs. The subset: CD45RA+ positively selected. The receptors come from a man between 18 and 35 years old in good health. Some clones in this sample may be carry-over from other donors' samples.

V gene TRBV29-1 combines with J gene TRBJ1-2, with TRBD1 matching over 8 bases. The germline V gene has CDR1 SQVTM and CDR2 ANQGSEA. This CDR3 comprises 14 residues. V lost 6 bases to trimming and J lost 6 bases; unmatched junction nucleotides: 12. CDR3 residues: CSVDGAGGADGYTF. CDR3 nucleotide sequence: TGCAGCGTCGACGGGGCAGGGGGCGCGGATGGCTACACCTTC.

Here the CDR3 reads CASSEALRLAGYQETQYF. The CDR3 bases are TGTGCCAGCAGTGAAGCCCTGCGACTAGCGGGGTACCAAGAGACCCAGTACTTC. J is TRBJ2-5 and V is TRBV6-1, with 11 nucleotides matching TRBD2. The CDR3 loop spans 18 amino acids. Per germline, CDR1 MNHNS and CDR2 SASEGT. With 0 bases clipped from V and 0 bases from J, the junction kept 6 bases outside the gene matches.

The chain employs TRBV7-8 and TRBJ2-7, with a tentative D call TRBD1 (6 bases). This CDR3 has 15 amino acids. Trimming pared 2 bases from V and 0 bases from J, leaving 11 bases between. Germline loops: CDR1 SGHVS, CDR2 FQNEAQ. In DNA form, the CDR3 reads TGTGCCAGCAGCTTATCCAGGGACACCTCCTACGAGCAGTACTTC. This sequence encodes CASSLSRDTSYEQYF.

This rearrangement joins TRBV5-1 to TRBJ2-3; the match to TRBD2 covers 7 bases. The germline gives CDR1 SGHRS, CDR2 YFSETQ. The CDR3 is 16 residues long. Germline trimming cut 0 bases from V and 7 bases from J; bases unmatched to any gene: 11. CDR3 sequence (DNA): TGCGCCAGCAGCTTGGCTAGCGGTGAGGGTTTATATACGCAGTATTTT. It is translated as CASSLASGEGLYTQYF.

The J gene is TRBJ2-1, the V gene TRBV5-4; D is uncertain. Trimming stripped 2 bases from V and 8 bases from J, with 14 bases between. From germline, CDR1 is SGHNT and CDR2 YYREEE (reference sequence). The CDR3 loop spans 14 amino acids. The CDR3 here is CASSFKIQGYEQFF. DNA of the CDR3: TGTGCCAGCAGCTTTAAGATTCAAGGTTATGAGCAGTTCTTC.

The chain uses TRBV11-3 and TRBJ2-1; D not resolved. CDR1 and CDR2 (germline): SGHNT, YENEEA. Trimming removed 4 bases at V and 3 bases at J, with 13 bases between. The CDR3 consists of 15 residues. The CDR3 reads CASSSSDLIYNEQFF. The CDR3, as DNA: TGTGCCAGCAGCTCCTCAGACTTAATCTACAATGAGCAGTTCTTC.

This sequence joins TRBV29-1 and TRBJ1-5; D call uncertain. CDR3 length: 13 amino acids. The germline V and J ends were trimmed by 2 bases and 7 bases, with 12 bases remaining between them. Germline V gene lookup returns CDR1 SQVTM and CDR2 ANQGSEA. The CDR3 DNA is TGCAGCGTTGAATTGTCTCAGGACCAGCCCCAGCATTTT. Protein product: CSVELSQDQPQHF.

The chain recombines TRBV6-1 with TRBJ2-3, with no clear D. The germline V gene has CDR1 MNHNS and CDR2 SASEGT. CDR3 length: 10 amino acids. V was shortened by 1 base and J by 8 bases, with 1 base between the two germline ends. CDR3 loop: CASSEGTQYF. The CDR3 coding sequence is TGTGCCAGCAGTGAAGGTACGCAGTATTTT.

This chain joins TRBV19 and TRBJ1-3; no definite D call. Trimming shortened V by 4 bases and J by 0 bases, and 7 bases separated the two germline ends. Germline CDR1 reads LNHDA; CDR2 reads SQIVND (reference sequence). This CDR3 comprises 14 residues. CDR3: CASSRATSGNTIYF. DNA of the CDR3: TGTGCCAGTAGTAGGGCGACCTCTGGAAACACCATATATTTT.

The chain combines TRBV18 with TRBJ1-2; TRBD1 is a possible D gene (6 bases). The V end lost 6 bases, the J end lost 7 bases, and 15 bases lay between the germline ends. The CDR3 extends over 13 amino acids. Germline V lookup: CDR1 KGHSH, CDR2 LQKENI. The CDR3 DNA reads as TGTGCCAGCTCTCGTGCAGGGGCGGTTGGCTACACCTTC. It encodes CASSRAGAVGYTF.

The chain carries TRBV7-9 and TRBJ2-5; D is uncertain. V lost 4 bases and J lost 0, with 15 bases in between. The CDR3 loop spans 16 amino acids. CDR1 is SEHNR and CDR2 is FQNEAQ in the germline V gene (reference sequence). CDR3: CASSSRPTTYQETQYF. The DNA of the CDR3 is TGTGCCAGCAGCTCCCGACCCACAACGTACCAAGAGACCCAGTACTTC.

About this clone: Other DNA sequences within the sample encode an identical CDR3. The chain couples TRBV5-1 to TRBJ2-7; TRBD2 is a possible D gene (6 bases). Germline CDR1 is SGHRS and CDR2 is YFSETQ. Trimming took 1 base from V and 2 from J, leaving 10 bases between them. The CDR3 consists of 14 residues. CDR3 amino acids: CASSLSAGTYEQYF. The CDR3 region has the DNA TGCGCCAGCAGCTTGAGTGCGGGAACCTACGAGCAGTACTTC.

The chain employs TRBV2 and TRBJ2-2; maybe TRBD1 (5 bases). The CDR3 is 16 residues long. Trimming removed 3 bases at V and 6 bases at J, with 17 bases between. Germline V gives CDR1 SNHLY, CDR2 FYNNEI. Here the CDR3 DNA reads TGTGCCAGCAGTGATTCCCCCAGGGTTATCGCCGGGGAGCTGTTTTTT. Protein sequence: CASSDSPRVIAGELFF.

The chain recombines TRBV6-5 with TRBJ2-2; 8 positions agree with TRBD2. The CDR3 has 15 residues. Germline V gene data show CDR1 as MNHEY and CDR2 as SVGAGI. Trimming took 6 bases from V and 5 from J; bases not matched to a gene: 8. The CDR3: CASSRTAGETGELFF. Here the CDR3 DNA reads TGTGCCAGCAGCCGAACAGCGGGAGAAACCGGGGAGCTGTTTTTT.

This chain uses TRBV2 with TRBJ1-5; D uncertain. The CDR3 runs to 15 residues. The V end lost 6 bases, the J end lost 6 bases, and 18 bases lay between the germline ends. Per germline, CDR1 SNHLY and CDR2 FYNNEI. CDR3 sequence (DNA): TGTGCCAGCAGCGCGCTGGGCGGTGGCAGTCAGCCCCAGCATTTT. As protein: CASSALGGGSQPQHF.

V and J are TRBV6-1 and TRBJ2-5; D ambiguous. Deletions cut 7 bases from V and 1 base from J, with 7 bases between. CDR1 MNHNS and CDR2 SASEGT come from the germline V gene. The length of the CDR3 is 12 residues. The CDR3 DNA is TGTGCCAGCATGATTTCCCAAGAGACCCAGTACTTC. Translated: CASMISQETQYF.

Only one count was recorded for this clone. The V and J genes are TRBV15 and TRBJ2-1, with TRBD2 matching 8 bases. The V gene end was trimmed by 1 base and the J gene end by 7 bases; junction bases not matched to a gene: 12. The CDR3 has 17 amino acids. Germline loops: CDR1 LNHNV, CDR2 YYDKDF (reference sequence). The CDR3 loop is CATSRVGSGSKGNEQFF. CDR3 bases: TGTGCCACCAGCAGAGTGGGAAGCGGGAGTAAGGGGAATGAGCAGTTCTTC.

The chain links TRBV2 to TRBJ1-5; no clear D gene. V was cut by 4 bases and J by 0 bases, with 13 bases left in between. The CDR3 is 16 amino acids. CDR1 is SNHLY and CDR2 is FYNNEI in the germline V gene. The DNA for the CDR3 is TGTGCCAGCAGTGTCGTTTCCGGGGATAGCAATCAGCCCCAGCATTTT. As protein: CASSVVSGDSNQPQHF.